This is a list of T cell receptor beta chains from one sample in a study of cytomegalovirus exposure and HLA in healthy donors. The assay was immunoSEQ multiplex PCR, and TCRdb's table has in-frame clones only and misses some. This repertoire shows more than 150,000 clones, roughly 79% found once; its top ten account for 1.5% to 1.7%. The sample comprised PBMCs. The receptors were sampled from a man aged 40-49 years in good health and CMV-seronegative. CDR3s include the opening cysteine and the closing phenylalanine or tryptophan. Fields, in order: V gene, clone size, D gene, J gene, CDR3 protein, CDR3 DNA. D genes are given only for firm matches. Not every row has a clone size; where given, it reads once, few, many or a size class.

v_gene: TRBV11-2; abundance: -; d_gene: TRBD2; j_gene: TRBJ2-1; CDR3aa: CASTRLADTLWRANEQFF; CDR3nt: TGTGCCAGCACAAGGCTAGCGGACACTCTTTGGAGGGCCAATGAGCAGTTCTTC
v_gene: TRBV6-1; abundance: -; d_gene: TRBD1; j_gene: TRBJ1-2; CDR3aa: CASSTGTVGYTF; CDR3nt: TGTGCCAGCAGTACCGGGACAGTTGGCTACACCTTC
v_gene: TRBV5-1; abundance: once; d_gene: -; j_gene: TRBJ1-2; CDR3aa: CASSLAGGDYGYTF; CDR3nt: TGCGCCAGCAGCTTGGCTGGAGGGGATTATGGCTACACCTTC
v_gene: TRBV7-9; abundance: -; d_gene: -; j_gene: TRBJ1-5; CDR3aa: CASSLGWPGGNQPQHF; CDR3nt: TGTGCCAGCAGCTTAGGTTGGCCAGGGGGCAATCAGCCCCAGCATTTT
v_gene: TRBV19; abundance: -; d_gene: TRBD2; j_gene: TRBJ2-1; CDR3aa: CASSPSGRPGDEQFF; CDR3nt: TGTGCCAGTAGTCCTAGCGGGAGACCGGGGGATGAGCAGTTCTTC
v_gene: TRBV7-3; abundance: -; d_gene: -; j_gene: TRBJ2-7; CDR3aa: CASSPQNAPSYEQYF; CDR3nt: TGTGCCAGCAGCCCGCAGAACGCTCCTTCCTACGAGCAGTACTTC
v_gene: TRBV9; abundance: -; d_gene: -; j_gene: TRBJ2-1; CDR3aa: CASSVDRGAYNEQFF; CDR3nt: TGTGCCAGCAGCGTCGACAGAGGCGCATACAATGAGCAGTTCTTC
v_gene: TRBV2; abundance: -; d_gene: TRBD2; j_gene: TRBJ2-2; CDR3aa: CASSDLADGELFF; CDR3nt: TGTGCCAGCAGTGACCTAGCGGACGGGGAGCTGTTTTTT
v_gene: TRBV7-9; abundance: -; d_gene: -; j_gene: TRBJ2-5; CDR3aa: CASTPIQKTGETQYF; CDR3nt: TGTGCCAGCACCCCGATACAGAAAACAGGAGAGACCCAGTACTTC
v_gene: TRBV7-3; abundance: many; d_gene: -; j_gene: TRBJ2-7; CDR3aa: CASSSSLGVTRMDEQYF; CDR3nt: TGTGCCAGCAGCTCCTCACTTGGAGTAACACGGATGGACGAGCAGTACTTC
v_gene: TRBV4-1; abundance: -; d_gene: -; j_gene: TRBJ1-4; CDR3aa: CASSQDGRLYNEKLFF; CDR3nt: TGCGCCAGCAGCCAAGATGGCCGCCTTTATAATGAAAAACTGTTTTTT
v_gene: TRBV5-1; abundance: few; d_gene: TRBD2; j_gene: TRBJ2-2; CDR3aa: CASSPGVAGYTGELFF; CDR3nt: TGCGCCAGCAGCCCTGGGGTAGCGGGGTACACCGGGGAGCTGTTTTTT
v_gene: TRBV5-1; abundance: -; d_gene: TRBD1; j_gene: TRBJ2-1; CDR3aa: CASSLGFLPGQGATYNEQFF; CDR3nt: TGCGCCAGCAGCTTGGGCTTTCTCCCGGGACAGGGGGCAACCTACAATGAGCAGTTCTTC
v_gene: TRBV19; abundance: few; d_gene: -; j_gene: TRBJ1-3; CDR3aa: CASSRGLSGNTIYF; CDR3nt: TGTGCCAGTAGTAGGGGGCTCTCTGGAAACACCATATATTTT
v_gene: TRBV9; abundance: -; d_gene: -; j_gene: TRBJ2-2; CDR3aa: CASSGTQGTNTGELFF; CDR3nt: TGTGCCAGCAGTGGAACACAGGGAACGAACACCGGGGAGCTGTTTTTT
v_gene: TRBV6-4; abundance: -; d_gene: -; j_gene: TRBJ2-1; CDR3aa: CASSELAEYNEQFF; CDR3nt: TGTGCCAGCAGTGAATTAGCGGAGTACAATGAGCAGTTCTTC
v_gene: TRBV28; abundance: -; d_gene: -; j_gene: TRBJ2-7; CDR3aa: CASRTGFLYEQYF; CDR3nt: TGTGCCAGCAGGACAGGATTCCTCTACGAGCAGTACTTC
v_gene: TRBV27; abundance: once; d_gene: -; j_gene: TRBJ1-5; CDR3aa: CASSFGGKEQPQHF; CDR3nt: TGTGCCAGCAGTTTCGGGGGGAAAGAACAGCCCCAGCATTTT
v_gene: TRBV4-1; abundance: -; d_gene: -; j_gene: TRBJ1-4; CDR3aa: CASSPGRQINEKLFF; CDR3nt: TGCGCCAGCAGCCCCGGCCGACAGATTAATGAAAAACTGTTTTTT
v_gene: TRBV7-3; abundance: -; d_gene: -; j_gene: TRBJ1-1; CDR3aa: CASSLEGPNTEAFF; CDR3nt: TGTGCCAGCAGCTTGGAGGGGCCGAACACTGAAGCTTTCTTT
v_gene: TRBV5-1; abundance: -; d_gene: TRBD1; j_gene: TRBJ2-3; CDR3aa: CASRLTGGASDTQYF; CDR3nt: TGCGCCAGCAGGCTGACAGGGGGCGCCTCAGATACGCAGTATTTT
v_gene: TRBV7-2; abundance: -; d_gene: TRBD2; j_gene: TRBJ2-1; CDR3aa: CASSLVGLAGGYNEQFF; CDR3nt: TGTGCCAGCAGCTTAGTGGGGCTAGCGGGAGGGTACAATGAGCAGTTCTTC
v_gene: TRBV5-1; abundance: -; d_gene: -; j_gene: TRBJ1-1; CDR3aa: CASSLAGLDQGTEAFF; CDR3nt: TGCGCCAGCAGCTTGGCCGGCCTCGATCAGGGAACTGAAGCTTTCTTT
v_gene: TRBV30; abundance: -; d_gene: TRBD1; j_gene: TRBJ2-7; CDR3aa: CAWSRGRYEQYF; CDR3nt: TGTGCCTGGAGCAGGGGGCGATACGAGCAGTACTTC
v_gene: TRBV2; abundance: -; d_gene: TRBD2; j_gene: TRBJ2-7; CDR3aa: CASSVLAAAYEQYF; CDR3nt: TGTGCCAGCAGTGTACTAGCGGCTGCCTACGAGCAGTACTTC
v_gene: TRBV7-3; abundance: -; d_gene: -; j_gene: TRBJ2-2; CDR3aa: CASSLFPGRTGELFF; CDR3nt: TGTGCCAGCAGCTTATTCCCGGGTCGCACCGGGGAGCTGTTTTTT
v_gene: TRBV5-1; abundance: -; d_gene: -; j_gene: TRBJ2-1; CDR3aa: CASSPRVYNEQFF; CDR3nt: TGCGCCAGCAGCCCGAGGGTCTACAATGAGCAGTTCTTC
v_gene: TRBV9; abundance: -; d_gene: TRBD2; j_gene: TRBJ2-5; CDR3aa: CASKPSWGGETQYF; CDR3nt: TGTGCCAGCAAACCATCGTGGGGGGGAGAGACCCAGTACTTC
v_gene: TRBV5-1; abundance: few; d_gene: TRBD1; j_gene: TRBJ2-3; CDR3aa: CASSPHRGLSTDTQYF; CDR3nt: TGCGCCAGCAGCCCACACAGGGGGCTGAGCACAGATACGCAGTATTTT
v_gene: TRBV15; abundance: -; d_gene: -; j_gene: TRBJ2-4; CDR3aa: CATSRRDSGKNIQYF; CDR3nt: TGTGCCACCAGCAGGAGGGATTCTGGGAAAAACATTCAGTACTTC
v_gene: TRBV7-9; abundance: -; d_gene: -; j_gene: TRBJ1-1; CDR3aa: CSSSFSNTEAFF; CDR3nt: TGTTCCAGCAGCTTCAGTAACACTGAAGCTTTCTTT
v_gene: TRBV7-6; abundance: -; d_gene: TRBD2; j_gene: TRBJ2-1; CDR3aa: CASSFTSGTDNEQFF; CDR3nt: TGTGCCAGCAGCTTCACTAGCGGGACGGACAATGAGCAGTTCTTC
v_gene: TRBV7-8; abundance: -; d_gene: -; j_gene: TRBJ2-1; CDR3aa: CASSPERVPSYNEQFF; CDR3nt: TGTGCCAGCAGCCCAGAACGGGTCCCCTCCTACAATGAGCAGTTCTTC
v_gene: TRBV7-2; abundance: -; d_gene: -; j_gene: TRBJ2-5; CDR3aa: CASSLTRQETQYF; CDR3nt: TGTGCCAGCAGCTTGACTCGGCAAGAGACCCAGTACTTC
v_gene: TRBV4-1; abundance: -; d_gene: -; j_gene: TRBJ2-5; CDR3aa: CASSQAELARETQYF; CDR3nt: TGCGCCAGCAGCCAAGCTGAGCTAGCGCGAGAGACCCAGTACTTC
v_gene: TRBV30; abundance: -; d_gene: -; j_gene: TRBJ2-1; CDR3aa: CAWSVSVGQGAFF; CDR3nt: -
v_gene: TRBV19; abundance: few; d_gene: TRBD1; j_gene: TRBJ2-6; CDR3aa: CASSGQGLVSAVLTF; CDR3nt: TGTGCCAGTAGTGGACAGGGGCTGGTTTCGGCTGTCCTGACTTTC
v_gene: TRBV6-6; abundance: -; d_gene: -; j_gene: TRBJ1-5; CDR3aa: CASSFPDGNQPQHF; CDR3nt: TGTGCCAGCAGTTTCCCCGACGGGAATCAGCCCCAGCATTTT
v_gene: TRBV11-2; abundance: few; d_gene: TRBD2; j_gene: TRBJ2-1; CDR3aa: CASSLRGTRLNNEQFF; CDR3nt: TGTGCCAGCAGCTTACGTGGGACTAGATTGAACAATGAGCAGTTCTTC
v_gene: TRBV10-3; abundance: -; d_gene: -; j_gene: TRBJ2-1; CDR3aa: CAISGWANEQFF; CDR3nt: TGTGCCATCAGTGGCTGGGCCAATGAGCAGTTCTTC
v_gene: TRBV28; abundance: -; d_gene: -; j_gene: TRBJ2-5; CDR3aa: CASTTRTGYGETQYF; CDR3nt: TGTGCCAGCACCACGAGAACAGGCTATGGGGAGACCCAGTACTTC
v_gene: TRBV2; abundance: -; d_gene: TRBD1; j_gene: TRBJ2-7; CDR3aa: CASRDRGYEQYF; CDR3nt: TGTGCCAGCAGGGACAGGGGCTACGAGCAGTACTTC
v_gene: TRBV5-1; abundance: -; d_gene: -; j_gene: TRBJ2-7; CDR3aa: CASSSNPGTSEQYF; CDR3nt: TGCGCCAGCAGTTCCAACCCCGGGACATCAGAGCAGTACTTC
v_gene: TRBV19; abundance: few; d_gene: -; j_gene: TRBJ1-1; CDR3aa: CASSRVWNTEAFF; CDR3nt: TGTGCCAGTAGTCGAGTGTGGAACACTGAAGCTTTCTTT
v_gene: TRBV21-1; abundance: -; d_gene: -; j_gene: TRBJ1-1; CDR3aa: CASSKAVNRWNTEAFF; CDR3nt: TGTGCCAGCAGCAAAGCAGTCAACAGATGGAACACTGAAGCTTTCTTT
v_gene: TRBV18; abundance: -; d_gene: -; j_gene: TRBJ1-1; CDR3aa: CASSPPNSPAEAFF; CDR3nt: TGTGCCAGCTCACCACCCAACAGTCCCGCTGAAGCTTTCTTT
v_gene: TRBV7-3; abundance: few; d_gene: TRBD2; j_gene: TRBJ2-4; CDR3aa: CASSFGGSKNIQYF; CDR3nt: TGTGCCAGCAGCTTCGGCGGGAGCAAAAACATTCAGTACTTC
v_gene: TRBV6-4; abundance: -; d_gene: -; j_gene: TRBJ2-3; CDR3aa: CASGAADTQYF; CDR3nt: TGTGCCAGCGGAGCGGCAGATACGCAGTATTTT
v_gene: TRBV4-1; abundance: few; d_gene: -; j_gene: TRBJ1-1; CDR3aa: CASSQDSRALEAFF; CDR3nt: TGCGCCAGCAGCCAAGATAGCAGGGCCCTTGAAGCTTTCTTT
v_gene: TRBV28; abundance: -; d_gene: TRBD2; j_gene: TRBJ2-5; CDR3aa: CASSSGTSGRGETQYF; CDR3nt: TGTGCCAGCAGTTCCGGGACTAGCGGGAGAGGGGAGACCCAGTACTTC
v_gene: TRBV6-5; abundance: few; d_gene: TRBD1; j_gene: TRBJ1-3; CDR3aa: CASSYGQGAGNTIYF; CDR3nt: TGTGCCAGCAGTTACGGACAGGGGGCTGGAAACACCATATATTTT
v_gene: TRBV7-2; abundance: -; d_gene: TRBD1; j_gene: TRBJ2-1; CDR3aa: CASSSGQVASNEQFF; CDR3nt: TGTGCCAGCAGCTCCGGACAGGTCGCCTCCAATGAGCAGTTCTTC